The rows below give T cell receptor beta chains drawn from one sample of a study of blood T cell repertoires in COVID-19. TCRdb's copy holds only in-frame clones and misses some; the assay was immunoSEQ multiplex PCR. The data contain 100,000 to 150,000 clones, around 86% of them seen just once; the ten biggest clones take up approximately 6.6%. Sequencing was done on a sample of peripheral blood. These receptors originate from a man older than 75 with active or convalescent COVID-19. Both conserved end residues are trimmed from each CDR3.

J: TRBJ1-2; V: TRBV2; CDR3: ASSRDTSRGYGYT
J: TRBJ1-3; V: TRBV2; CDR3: ASKLDSGNTIY
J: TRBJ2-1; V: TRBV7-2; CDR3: ASSPYSREAAI
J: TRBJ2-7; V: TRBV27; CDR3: ASSLNARGSPYEQY
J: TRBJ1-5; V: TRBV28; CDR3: ASSRYRGSGNQPQH
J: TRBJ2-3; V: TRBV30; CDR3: AWRGGYHTQY
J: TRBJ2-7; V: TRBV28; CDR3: ASGGESYEQY
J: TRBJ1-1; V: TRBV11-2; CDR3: ASSLSGNTEAF
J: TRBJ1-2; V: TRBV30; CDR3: AWSVGLKGYGYT
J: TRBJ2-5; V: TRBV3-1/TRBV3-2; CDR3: ASSPPSGGRKTQY
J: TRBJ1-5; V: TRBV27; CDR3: ASRGTDQPQH
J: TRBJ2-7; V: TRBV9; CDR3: ASSAGSYEQY
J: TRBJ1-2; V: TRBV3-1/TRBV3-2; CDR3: ASSPQGGRYT
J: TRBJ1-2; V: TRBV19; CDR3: ASAQGRGYNT
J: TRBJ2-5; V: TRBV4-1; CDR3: ASSQDGVAGEETQY
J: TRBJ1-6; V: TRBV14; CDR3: ASSLVGGNSPLH
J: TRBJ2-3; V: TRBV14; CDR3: ASSHVGRTDTQY
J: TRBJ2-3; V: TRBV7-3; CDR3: ASSPLSGVGGTDTQY
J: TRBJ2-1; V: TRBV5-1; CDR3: ASSLGGGIAGGHGLNEQF
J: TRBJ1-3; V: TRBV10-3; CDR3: AISESPGGGNTIY
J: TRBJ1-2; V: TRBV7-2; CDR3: ASSLARRQTYGYT
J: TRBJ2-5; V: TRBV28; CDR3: ASSPRAGGAQETQY
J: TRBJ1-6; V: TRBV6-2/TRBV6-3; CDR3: ASSLTGEDSPLH
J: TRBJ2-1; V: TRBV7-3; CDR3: ASSLRAEAFSSYNEQF
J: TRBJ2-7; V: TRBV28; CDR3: ASRPPTLQGRYEQY
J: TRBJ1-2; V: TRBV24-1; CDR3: ATSGGTHYGYT
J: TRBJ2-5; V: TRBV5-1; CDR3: ASSLARETQY
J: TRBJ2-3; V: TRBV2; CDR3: ASRDRDYPTDTQY
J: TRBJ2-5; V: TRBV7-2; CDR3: ASSSFYQSQGTQY
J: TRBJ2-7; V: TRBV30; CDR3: AWRVPGQGYEQY
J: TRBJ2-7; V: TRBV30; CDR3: AWTRDSGGFEQY
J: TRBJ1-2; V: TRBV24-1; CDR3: ATVSLQGQRGYT
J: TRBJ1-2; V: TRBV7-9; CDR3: ASSLGQDYGYT
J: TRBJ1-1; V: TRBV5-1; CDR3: ASSFKGVPEAF
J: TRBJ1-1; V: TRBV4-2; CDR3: ASSQPQGATEAF
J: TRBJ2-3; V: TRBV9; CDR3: ASSASLGGTISPSTDTQY
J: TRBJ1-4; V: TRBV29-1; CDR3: SVGQGNEKLF
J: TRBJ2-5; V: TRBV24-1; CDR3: ATSDTGTGVKETQY
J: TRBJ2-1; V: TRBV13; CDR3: ASSSGLAANTEQF
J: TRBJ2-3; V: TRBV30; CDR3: AWSVRLAASTDTQY
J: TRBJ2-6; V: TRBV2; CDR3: ATLPQGGSSGANVLT
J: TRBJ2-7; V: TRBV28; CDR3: ASRRGQALEQY
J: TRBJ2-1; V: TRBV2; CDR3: ASSELGTGTYNEQF
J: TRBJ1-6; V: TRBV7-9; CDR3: ASSPGISPLH
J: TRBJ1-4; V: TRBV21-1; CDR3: ASIDPSRHTQATNEKLF
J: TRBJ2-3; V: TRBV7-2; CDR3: ASSLGLAVTDTQY
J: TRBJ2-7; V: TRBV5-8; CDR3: ASSRSGQGPFEQY
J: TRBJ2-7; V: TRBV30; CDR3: AWDRLPGGNEQY
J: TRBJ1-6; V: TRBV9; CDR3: ASSVEGEGINSPLH
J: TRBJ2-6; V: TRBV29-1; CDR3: SVLGGAGANVLT